This T cell receptor (beta chain) was recorded in a study of Ad26.COV2.S vaccination and SARS-CoV-2 variants (dated by TCRdb to about 2021). Concerning the study at large: Vaccine-arm donors were drawn from COV1001, a multicentre, randomized, double-blind, placebo-controlled phase I-IIa trial of Ad26.COV2.S in healthy adults. A total of about 30 samples were included in the TCR-sequenced set, comprising about 20 Ad26.COV2.S vaccine recipients, 5 placebo recipients and 8 SARS-CoV-2 convalescent individuals. Throughout the experiments and outcome assessment, investigators stayed blinded to trial group allocation. The specificity and breadth of SARS-CoV-2-reactive T cell receptors after Ad26.COV2.S vaccination were assessed by TCRbeta repertoire sequencing. Participants in the trial were split at random into five groups of five each, receiving low-dose or high-dose Ad26.COV2.S once or twice, or else placebo on both occasions. Ad26.COV2.S was administered intramuscularly at 5 x 10^10 or 1 x 10^11 viral particles, either as a single shot or as two shots given 56 days apart.

Broader findings and caveats from the paper: The study lacked the statistical power to compare responses across vaccine doses or regimens. Spike-specific TCR breadth was higher in Ad26.COV2.S recipients than in placebo recipients (P = 0.0014). According to the authors, total T cell responses may have been underestimated by the TCR breadth and depth analyses. Vaccine and placebo recipients had similar non-spike TCR breadth, a finding consistent with the vaccine containing only spike. Substantial breadth of spike-specific CD8+ and CD4+ T cell responses was reported after vaccination.

TCRbeta CDR3 regions were sequenced with the immunoSEQ Assay. After extraction, genomic DNA underwent amplification by bias-controlled multiplex PCR, followed by high-throughput sequencing. Per the authors' processing: To quantify the absolute abundance of every unique TCRbeta CDR3 region, sequences were collapsed and filtered. T cell fraction was estimated by normalizing TCRbeta template counts to usable DNA, which was measured by amplifying reference genes present in all nucleated cells. Repertoire TCRs were annotated as SARS-CoV-2-specific by exact matching of V gene, CDR3 amino acid sequence and J gene to a known reactive TCR set. The reference SARS-CoV-2 TCR set came from MIRA and was filtered for enrichment in COVID-19-positive ImmuneCODE repertoires, removing public or cross-reactive TCRs. Using the MIRA antigens, annotated TCRs were further analysed by specific ORF or by position within an ORF. Breadth was defined as annotated unique rearrangements over total unique productive rearrangements; depth was the summed frequency of those rearrangements. Two-sided Wilcoxon rank-sum tests were applied when comparing TCR breadth between groups. Not all clones reach the TCRdb copy of this immuneACCESS table, which keeps in-frame sequences only. Checked studies attribute under half of the gap to unresolved V genes and leave the rest unexplained. V, J and clone size are those of that table, while D and trimming were read from the DNA. Across this sample there are 350,000 to 500,000 clones, with roughly 90% seen only once. Less than 4% of the sample is held by the ten biggest clonotypes.

This clone was recorded a few times. This receptor's antigen is unknown. The sample holds no much larger clone one base away, and base qualities are not on file. The treatment or condition label corresponds to: around 19 received Ad26.COV2.S at low or high dose, single or two shots; about 5 received placebo; per-sample allocation not given. For vaccine and placebo recipients, repertoires were sequenced using samples collected on day 63 after the first injection. Between 29 July and 7 August 2020, Cohort 1b enrolled around 25 adults aged 18-55 years at one site in Boston, USA. Ad26.COV2.S was a replication-incompetent adenovirus type 26 vector that expressed a prefusion-stabilized SARS-CoV-2 spike protein derived from the original Wuhan strain. The specimen comprised peripheral blood, sampled in a trial of Ad26.COV2.S vaccine versus placebo. The TCR sequence derives from a person aged 18-65 years who received the Ad26.COV2.S COVID-19 vaccine or a placebo.

The CDR3 has the sequence CSVLSRSPLLLNTEAFF. The DNA sequence is as follows: TGCAGCGTCCTTAGTCGATCACCTTTATTATTGAACACTGAAGCTTTCTTT. The rearrangement combines TRBV29-1 with TRBJ1-1, with no confident D gene call. V is clipped by 6 bases and J by 0 bases, and the sequence between their germline boundaries is 23 bases long. The CDR3 sequence holds 17 residues, the cysteine and phenylalanine included. Only the CDR3 portion is preserved as DNA: 51 bases, with reading frame beginning at the first base. Via the germline V gene, CDR1 is SQVTM and CDR2 ANQGSEA.